Listed below are T cell receptor beta chains from one sample, sequenced in a study of T cell changes during pregnancy in multiple sclerosis. The method was immunoSEQ multiplex PCR; TCRdb's version includes in-frame clones alone and lacks a portion of them. Among some 51,000 clones listed, around 94% were seen once. The specimen was CD4+ T cells from peripheral blood mononuclear cells, collected in the second trimester of pregnancy. All receptors derive from a female donor with multiple sclerosis, enrolled in a pregnancy study. Both conserved end residues are part of each CDR3. A D gene is named only where the DNA matches it firmly. Not every row has a clone size; where given, it reads once, few, many or a size class.

>NA|TRBV30|TRBD1|TRBJ1-2
CAWRAGQGTYGYTF
TGTGCCTGGAGGGCCGGACAGGGAACCTATGGCTACACCTTC
>NA|TRBV9|NA|TRBJ1-3
CASSVEGASGNTIYF
TGTGCCAGCAGCGTAGAAGGGGCCTCTGGAAACACCATATATTTT
>NA|TRBV6-1|NA|TRBJ1-5
CASSEMRGNQPQHF
TGTGCCAGCAGTGAGATGAGGGGGAATCAGCCCCAGCATTTT
>NA|TRBV7-9|TRBD1|TRBJ1-2
CASSLAGTAYGYTF
TGTGCCAGCAGCTTAGCCGGGACAGCATATGGCTACACCTTC
>NA|TRBV7-3|TRBD2|TRBJ2-3
CASSLRAGGIADTQYF
TGTGCCAGCAGCTTAAGAGCGGGGGGCATTGCAGATACGCAGTATTTT
>NA|TRBV5-4|TRBD1|TRBJ2-2
CASSLAVDRRRRELFF
TGTGCCAGCAGCTTGGCCGTGGACAGGCGAAGGCGGGAGCTGTTTTTT
>NA|TRBV2|TRBD1|TRBJ1-1
CASSATGTGLSAFF
TGTGCCAGCAGCGCCACCGGGACAGGTTTATCAGCTTTCTTT
>NA|TRBV29-1|TRBD1|TRBJ1-4
CSGGTENEKLFF
TGCAGCGGCGGGACAGAAAATGAAAAACTGTTTTTT
>NA|TRBV18|NA|TRBJ2-5
CASSPRVEETQYF
TGTGCCAGCTCACCACGCGTCGAAGAGACCCAGTACTTC
>NA|TRBV19|TRBD2|TRBJ2-1
CASIEGGANEQFF
TGTGCCAGTATTGAGGGAGGGGCCAATGAGCAGTTCTTC
>NA|TRBV5-1|TRBD2|TRBJ2-3
CASSRTSGGAGGTDTQYF
TGCGCCAGCAGCCGGACTAGCGGGGGGGCAGGCGGCACAGATACGCAGTATTTT
>once|TRBV7-2|TRBD1|TRBJ1-1
CASSFSGQQGSGGIPEAFF
TGTGCCAGCAGCTTCAGCGGTCAACAGGGGTCCGGTGGGATTCCTGAAGCTTTCTTT
>NA|TRBV5-5|TRBD1|TRBJ1-1
CASSLEDRRNTEAFF
TGTGCCAGCAGCTTGGAGGACAGGCGGAACACTGAAGCTTTCTTT
>NA|TRBV7-9|TRBD2|TRBJ2-5
CASSLRAGGEETQYF
TGTGCCAGCAGCTTACGCGCGGGGGGAGAAGAGACCCAGTACTTC
>NA|TRBV4-1|NA|TRBJ2-3
CASSKQGSADTQYF
TGCGCCAGCAGCAAGCAGGGGAGCGCAGATACGCAGTATTTT
>NA|TRBV19|TRBD1|TRBJ1-5
CASARTGNSNQPQHF
TGTGCCAGTGCCCGGACAGGGAATAGCAATCAGCCCCAGCATTTT
>NA|TRBV7-2|TRBD1|TRBJ2-1
CASSLSRDRTFIRGVFF
TGTGCCAGCAGCTTAAGTAGGGACAGGACTTTCATTCGCGGGGTTTTCTTC